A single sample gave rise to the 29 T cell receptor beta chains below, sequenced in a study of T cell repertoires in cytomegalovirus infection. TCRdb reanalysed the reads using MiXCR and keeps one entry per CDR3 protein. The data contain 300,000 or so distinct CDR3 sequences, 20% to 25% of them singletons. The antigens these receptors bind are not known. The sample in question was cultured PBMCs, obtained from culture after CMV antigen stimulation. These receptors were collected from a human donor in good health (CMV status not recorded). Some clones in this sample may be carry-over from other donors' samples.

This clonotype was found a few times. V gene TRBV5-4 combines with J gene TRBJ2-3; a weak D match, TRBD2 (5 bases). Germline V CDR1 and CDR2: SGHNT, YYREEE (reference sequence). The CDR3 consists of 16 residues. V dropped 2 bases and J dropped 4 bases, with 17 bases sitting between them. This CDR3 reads CASSFPSSLRADTQYF. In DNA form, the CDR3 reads TGTGCCAGCAGCTTCCCTAGCAGCCTTAGGGCAGATACGCAGTATTTT.

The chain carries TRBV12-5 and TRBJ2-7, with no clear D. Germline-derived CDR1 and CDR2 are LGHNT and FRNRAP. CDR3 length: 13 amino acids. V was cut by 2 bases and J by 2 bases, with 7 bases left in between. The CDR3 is CASGLTGAYEQYV. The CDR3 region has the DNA TGTGCTAGTGGTTTGACGGGCGCCTACGAGCAGTACGTC.

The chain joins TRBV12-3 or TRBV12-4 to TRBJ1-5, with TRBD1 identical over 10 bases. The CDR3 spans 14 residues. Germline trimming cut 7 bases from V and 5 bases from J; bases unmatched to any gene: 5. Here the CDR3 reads CASTQDRGDQPQHF. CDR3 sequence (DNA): TGTGCCAGCACCCAGGACAGGGGGGATCAGCCCCAGCATTTT.

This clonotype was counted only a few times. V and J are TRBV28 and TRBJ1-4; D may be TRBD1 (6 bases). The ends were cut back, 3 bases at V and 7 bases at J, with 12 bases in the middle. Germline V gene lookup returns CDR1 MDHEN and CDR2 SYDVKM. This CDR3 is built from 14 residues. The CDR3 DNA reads TGTGCCAGCAGTTTCGGGACACTATTTGAAAAACTGTTTTTT. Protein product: CASSFGTLFEKLFF.

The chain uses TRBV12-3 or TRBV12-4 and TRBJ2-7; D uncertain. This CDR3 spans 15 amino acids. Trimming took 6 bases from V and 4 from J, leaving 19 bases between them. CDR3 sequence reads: CASRHDTELFYEQYV. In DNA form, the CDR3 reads TGTGCCAGCAGACATGACACTGAACTCTTTTACGAGCAGTACGTC.

The CDR3 loop is CASSPWGTAEAFF. CDR3 sequence (DNA): TGTGCCAGCAGTCCTTGGGGGACAGCCGAAGCTTTCTTT. This sequence joins TRBV25-1 and TRBJ1-1, with 7 bases matching TRBD1. The CDR3 has 13 amino acids. V was pared by 5 bases and J by 8 bases, with 8 bases of the junction left unmatched. The germline gives CDR1 MGHDK, CDR2 SYGVNS.

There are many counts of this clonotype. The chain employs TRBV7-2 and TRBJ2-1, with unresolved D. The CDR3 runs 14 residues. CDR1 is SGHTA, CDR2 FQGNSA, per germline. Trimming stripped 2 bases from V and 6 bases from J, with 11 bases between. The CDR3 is CASSLWRVGNEQFF. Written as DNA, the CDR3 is TGTGCCAGCAGCTTATGGCGCGTGGGCAATGAGCAGTTCTTC.

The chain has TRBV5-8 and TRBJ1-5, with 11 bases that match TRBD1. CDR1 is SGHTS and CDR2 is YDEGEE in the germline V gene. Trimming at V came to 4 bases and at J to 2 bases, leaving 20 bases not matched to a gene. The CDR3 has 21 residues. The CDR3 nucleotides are TGTGCCAGCAGCCGACGGAGCATGGGGACAGGGGGGCTTTGGGGCAATCAGCCCCAGCATTTT. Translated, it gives CASSRRSMGTGGLWGNQPQHF.

CDR3 nucleotide sequence: TGCGCCAGCAGCTTGGATTTTCGGGGGACTGAAGCTTTCTTT. Translation: CASSLDFRGTEAFF. The chain is built from TRBV5-1 and TRBJ1-1, with a tentative D call TRBD1 (5 bases). CDR1 SGHRS and CDR2 YFSETQ come from the germline V gene. There are 14 residues in the CDR3. The ends were cut back, 0 bases at V and 5 bases at J, with 11 bases in the middle.

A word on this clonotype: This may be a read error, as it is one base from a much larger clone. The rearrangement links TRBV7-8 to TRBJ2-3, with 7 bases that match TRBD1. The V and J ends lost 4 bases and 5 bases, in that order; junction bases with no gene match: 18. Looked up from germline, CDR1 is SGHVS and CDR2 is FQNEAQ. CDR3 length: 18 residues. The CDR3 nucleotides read TGTGCCAGCAGCTCCAGCCAACGGACAGGCCGCCTGCTAGATACGCAGTATTTT. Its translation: CASSSSQRTGRLLDTQYF. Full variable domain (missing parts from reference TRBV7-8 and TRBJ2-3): GAGVSQSPRYKVAKRGQDVALRCDPISGHVSLFWYQQALGQGPEFLTYFQNEAQLDKSGLPSDRFFAERPEGSVSTLKIQRTQQEDSAVYLCASSSSQRTGRLLDTQYFGPGTRLTVL.

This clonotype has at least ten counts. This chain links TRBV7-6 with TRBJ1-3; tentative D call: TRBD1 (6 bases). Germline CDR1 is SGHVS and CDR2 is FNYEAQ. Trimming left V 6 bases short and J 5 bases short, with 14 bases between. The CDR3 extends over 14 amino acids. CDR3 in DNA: TGTGCCAGCAGTCCCGGACAGCAGAGAAACACCATATATTTT. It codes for CASSPGQQRNTIYF. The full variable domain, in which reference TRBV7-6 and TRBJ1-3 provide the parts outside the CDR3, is GAGVSQSPRYKVTKRGQDVALRCDPISGHVSLYWYRQALGQGPEFLTYFNYEAQQDKSGLPNDRFSAERPEGSISTLTIQRTEQRDSAMYRCASSPGQQRNTIYFGEGSWLTVV.

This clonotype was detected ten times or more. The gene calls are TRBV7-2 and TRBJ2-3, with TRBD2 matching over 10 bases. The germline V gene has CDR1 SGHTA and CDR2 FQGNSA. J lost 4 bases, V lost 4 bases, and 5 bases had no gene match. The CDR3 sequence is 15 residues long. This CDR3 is CASSSPGLASDTQYF. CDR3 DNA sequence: TGTGCCAGCAGCTCTCCGGGACTAGCGTCAGATACGCAGTATTTT.

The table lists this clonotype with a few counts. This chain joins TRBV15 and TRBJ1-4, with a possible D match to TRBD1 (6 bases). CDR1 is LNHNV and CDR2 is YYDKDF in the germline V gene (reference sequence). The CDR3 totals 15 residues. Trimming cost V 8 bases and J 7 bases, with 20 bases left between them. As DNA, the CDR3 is TGTGCCACCTCCGACGACCAGGGGTTTCGTGAAAAACTGTTTTTT. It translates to CATSDDQGFREKLFF.

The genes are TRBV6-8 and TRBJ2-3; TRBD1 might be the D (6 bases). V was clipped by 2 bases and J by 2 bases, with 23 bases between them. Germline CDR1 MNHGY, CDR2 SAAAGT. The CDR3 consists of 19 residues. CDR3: CASSYITRGTRFLTDTQYF. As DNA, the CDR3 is TGTGCCAGCAGTTACATCACGCGAGGGACACGTTTCCTCACAGATACGCAGTATTTT.

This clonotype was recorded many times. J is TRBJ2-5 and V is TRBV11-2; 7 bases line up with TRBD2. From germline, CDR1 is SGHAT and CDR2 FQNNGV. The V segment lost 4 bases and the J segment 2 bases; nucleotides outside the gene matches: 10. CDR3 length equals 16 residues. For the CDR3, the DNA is TGTGCCAGCAGCTCAAGCGGGGTTGGGGGACAAGAGACCCAGTACTTC. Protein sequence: CASSSSGVGGQETQYF.

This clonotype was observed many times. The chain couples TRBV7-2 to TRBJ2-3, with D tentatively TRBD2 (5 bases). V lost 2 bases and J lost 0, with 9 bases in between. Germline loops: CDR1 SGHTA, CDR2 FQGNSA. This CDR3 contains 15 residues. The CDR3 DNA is TGTGCCAGCAGCTTATGGCGGGTTAGCACAGATACGCAGTATTTT. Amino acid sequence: CASSLWRVSTDTQYF.

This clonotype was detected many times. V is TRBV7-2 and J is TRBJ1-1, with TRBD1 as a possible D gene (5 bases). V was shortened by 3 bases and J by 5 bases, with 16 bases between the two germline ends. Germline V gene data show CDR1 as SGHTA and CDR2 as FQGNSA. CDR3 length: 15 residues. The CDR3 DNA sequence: TGTGCCAGCAGCTTGTCACTCGGGGGAGGGACTGAAGCTTTCTTT. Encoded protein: CASSLSLGGGTEAFF.

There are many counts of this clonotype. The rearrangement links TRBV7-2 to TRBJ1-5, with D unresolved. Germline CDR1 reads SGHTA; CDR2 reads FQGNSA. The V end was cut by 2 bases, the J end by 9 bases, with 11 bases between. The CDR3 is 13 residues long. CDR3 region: CASSLNREGPQHF. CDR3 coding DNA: TGTGCCAGCAGCTTAAACCGGGAGGGGCCCCAGCATTTT. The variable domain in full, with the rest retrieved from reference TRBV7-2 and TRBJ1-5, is GAGVSQSPSNKVTEKGKDVELRCDPISGHTALYWYRQSLGQGLEFLIYFQGNSAPDKSGLPSDRFSAERTGGSVSTLTIQRTQQEDSAVYLCASSLNREGPQHFGDGTRLSIL.

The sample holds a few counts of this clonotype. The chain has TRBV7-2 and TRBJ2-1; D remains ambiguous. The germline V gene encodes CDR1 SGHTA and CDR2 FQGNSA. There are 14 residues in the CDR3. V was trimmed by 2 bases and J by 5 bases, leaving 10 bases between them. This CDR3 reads CASSLRERDNEQFF. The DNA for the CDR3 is TGTGCCAGCAGCTTAAGAGAAAGGGACAATGAGCAGTTCTTC. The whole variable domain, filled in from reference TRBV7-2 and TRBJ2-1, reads GAGVSQSPSNKVTEKGKDVELRCDPISGHTALYWYRQSLGQGLEFLIYFQGNSAPDKSGLPSDRFSAERTGGSVSTLTIQRTQQEDSAVYLCASSLRERDNEQFFGPGTRLTVL.

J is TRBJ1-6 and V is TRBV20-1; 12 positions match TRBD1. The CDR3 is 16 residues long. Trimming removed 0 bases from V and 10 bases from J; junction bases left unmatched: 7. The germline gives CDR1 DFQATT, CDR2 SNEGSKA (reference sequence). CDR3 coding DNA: TGCAGTGCTAGAGATTTAGCCGGGACAGGGGGCTCACCCCTCCACTTT. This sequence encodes CSARDLAGTGGSPLHF.

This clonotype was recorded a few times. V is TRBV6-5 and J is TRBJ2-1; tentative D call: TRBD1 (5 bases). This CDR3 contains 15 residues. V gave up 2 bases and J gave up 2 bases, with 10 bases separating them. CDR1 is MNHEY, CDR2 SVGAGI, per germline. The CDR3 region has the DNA TGTGCCAGCAGTTACAGGCAGGGCACCTACAATGAGCAGTTCTTC. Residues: CASSYRQGTYNEQFF.

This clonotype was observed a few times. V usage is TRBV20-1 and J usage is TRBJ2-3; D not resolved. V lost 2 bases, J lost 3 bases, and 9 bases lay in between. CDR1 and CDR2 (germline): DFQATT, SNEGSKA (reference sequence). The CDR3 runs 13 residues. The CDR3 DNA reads TGCAGTGCTAGACAGACACTTACAGATACGCAGTATTTT. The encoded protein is CSARQTLTDTQYF.

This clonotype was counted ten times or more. The CDR3 loop is CASSSLRGRGLGETQYF. CDR3 nucleotide sequence: TGTGCCAGCAGCTCGCTGCGGGGCAGGGGGCTTGGGGAGACCCAGTACTTC. V and J are TRBV7-2 and TRBJ2-5, with TRBD1 matching over 8 bases. CDR3 length: 17 amino acids. The ends lost 4 bases at V and 5 bases at J; junction bases unmatched: 15. The germline V gene encodes CDR1 SGHTA and CDR2 FQGNSA.

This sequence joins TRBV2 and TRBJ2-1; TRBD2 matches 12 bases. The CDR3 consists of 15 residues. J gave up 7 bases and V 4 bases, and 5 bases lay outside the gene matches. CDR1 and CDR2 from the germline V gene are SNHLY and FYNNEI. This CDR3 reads CASSGTSGILNEQFF. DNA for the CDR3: TGTGCCAGCAGTGGGACTAGCGGGATATTGAATGAGCAGTTCTTC.

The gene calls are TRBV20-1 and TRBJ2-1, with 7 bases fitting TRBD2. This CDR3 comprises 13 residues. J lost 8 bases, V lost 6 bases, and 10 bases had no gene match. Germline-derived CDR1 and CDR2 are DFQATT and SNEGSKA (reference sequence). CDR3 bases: TGCAGTGCCTTCAGCGGGATGTGGGATGAGCAGTTCTTC. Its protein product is CSAFSGMWDEQFF.

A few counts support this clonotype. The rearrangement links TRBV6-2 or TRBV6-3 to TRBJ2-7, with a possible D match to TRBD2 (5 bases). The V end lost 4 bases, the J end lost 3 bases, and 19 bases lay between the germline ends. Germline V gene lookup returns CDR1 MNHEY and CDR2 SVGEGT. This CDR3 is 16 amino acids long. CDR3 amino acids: CASSFELVKSVYEQYF. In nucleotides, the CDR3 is TGTGCCAGCAGTTTTGAACTAGTGAAAAGTGTCTACGAGCAGTACTTC.

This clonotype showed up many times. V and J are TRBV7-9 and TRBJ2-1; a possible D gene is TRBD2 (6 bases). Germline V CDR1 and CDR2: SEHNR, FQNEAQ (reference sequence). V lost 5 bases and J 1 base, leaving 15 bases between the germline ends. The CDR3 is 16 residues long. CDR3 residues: CASSLLAEGSYNEQFF. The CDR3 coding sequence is TGTGCCAGCAGCCTCCTGGCGGAGGGGTCCTACAATGAGCAGTTCTTC.

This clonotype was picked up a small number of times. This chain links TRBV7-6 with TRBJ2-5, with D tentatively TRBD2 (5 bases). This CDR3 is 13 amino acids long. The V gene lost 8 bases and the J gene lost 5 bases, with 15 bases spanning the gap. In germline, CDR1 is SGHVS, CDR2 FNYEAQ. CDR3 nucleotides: TGTGCCAGCGCGGGCACAGTGGAGGAGACCCAGTACTTC. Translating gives CASAGTVEETQYF.

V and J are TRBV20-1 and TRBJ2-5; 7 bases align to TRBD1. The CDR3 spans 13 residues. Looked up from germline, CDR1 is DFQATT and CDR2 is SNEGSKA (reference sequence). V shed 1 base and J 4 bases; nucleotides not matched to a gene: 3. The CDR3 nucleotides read TGCAGTGCTAGAGGAAACAGGGGAGAGACCCAGTACTTC. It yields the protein CSARGNRGETQYF.